This TCR beta chain was sequenced for a study of blood T cell repertoires in COVID-19. In the source study's methods: Amplified reference gene primers provided the basis for estimating nucleated cell counts. Generated by immunoSEQ multiplex PCR, the TCRdb table keeps only in-frame clones and is missing some. For V, J and clone size, that table is used; D and trimming come from the DNA. The table has about 280,000 clones, around 87% seen once. The sequence was collected from a young woman who had recovered from COVID-19. The specimen sequenced was peripheral blood.

CDR3: CASSRVSGTEAFF. The DNA of the CDR3 is TGTGCCAGCAGCCGGGTCTCGGGGACTGAAGCTTTCTTT. The chain is built from TRBV12-3 or TRBV12-4 and TRBJ1-1; D call uncertain. The CDR3 totals 13 residues. V dropped 6 bases and J dropped 5 bases, with 13 bases sitting between them.